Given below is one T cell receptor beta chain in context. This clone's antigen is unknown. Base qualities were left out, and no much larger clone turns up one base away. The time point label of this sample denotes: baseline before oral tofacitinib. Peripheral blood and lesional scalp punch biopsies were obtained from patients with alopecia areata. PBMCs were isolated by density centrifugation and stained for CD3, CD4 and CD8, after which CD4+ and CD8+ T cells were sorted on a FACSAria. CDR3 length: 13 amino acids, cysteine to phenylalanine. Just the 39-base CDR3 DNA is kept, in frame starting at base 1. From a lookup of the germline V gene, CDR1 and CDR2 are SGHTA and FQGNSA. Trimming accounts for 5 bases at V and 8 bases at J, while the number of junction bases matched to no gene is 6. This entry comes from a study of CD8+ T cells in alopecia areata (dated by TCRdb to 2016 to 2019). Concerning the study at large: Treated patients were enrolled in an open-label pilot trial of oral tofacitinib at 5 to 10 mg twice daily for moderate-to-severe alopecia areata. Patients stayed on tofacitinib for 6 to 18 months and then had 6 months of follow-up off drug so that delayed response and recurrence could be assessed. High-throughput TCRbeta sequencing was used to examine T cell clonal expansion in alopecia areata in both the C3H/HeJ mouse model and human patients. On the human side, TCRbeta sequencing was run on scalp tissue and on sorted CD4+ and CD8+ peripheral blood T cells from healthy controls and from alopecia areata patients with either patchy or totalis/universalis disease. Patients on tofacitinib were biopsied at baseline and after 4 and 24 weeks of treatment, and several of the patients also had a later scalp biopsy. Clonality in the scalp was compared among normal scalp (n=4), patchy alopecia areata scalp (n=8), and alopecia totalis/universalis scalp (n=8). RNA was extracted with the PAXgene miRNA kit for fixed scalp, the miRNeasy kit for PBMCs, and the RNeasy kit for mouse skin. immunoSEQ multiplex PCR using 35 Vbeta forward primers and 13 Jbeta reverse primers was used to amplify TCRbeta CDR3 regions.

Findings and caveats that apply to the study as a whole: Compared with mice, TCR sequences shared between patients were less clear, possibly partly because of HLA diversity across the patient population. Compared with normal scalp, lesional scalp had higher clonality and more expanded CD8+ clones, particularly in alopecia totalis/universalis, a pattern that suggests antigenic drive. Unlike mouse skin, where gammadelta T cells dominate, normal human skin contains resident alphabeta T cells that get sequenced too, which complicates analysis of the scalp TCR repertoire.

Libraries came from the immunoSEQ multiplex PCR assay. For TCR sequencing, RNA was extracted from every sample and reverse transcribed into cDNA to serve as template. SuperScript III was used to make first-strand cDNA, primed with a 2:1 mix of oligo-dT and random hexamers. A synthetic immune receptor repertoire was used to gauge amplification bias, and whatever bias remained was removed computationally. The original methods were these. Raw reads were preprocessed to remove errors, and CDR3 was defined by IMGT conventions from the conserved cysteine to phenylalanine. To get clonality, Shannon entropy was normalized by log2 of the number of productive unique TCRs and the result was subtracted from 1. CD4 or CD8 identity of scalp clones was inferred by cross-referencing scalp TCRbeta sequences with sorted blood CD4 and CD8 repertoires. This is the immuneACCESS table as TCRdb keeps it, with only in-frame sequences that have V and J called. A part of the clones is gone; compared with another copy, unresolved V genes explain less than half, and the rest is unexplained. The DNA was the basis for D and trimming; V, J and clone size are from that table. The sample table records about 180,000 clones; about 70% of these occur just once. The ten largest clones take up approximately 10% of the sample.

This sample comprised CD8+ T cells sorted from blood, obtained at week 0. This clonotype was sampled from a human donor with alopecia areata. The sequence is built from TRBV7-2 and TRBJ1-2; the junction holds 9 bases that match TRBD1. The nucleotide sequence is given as TGTGCCAGCAGCCGGGGACAGGGTTCGGGCTACACCTTC. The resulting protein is CASSRGQGSGYTF.